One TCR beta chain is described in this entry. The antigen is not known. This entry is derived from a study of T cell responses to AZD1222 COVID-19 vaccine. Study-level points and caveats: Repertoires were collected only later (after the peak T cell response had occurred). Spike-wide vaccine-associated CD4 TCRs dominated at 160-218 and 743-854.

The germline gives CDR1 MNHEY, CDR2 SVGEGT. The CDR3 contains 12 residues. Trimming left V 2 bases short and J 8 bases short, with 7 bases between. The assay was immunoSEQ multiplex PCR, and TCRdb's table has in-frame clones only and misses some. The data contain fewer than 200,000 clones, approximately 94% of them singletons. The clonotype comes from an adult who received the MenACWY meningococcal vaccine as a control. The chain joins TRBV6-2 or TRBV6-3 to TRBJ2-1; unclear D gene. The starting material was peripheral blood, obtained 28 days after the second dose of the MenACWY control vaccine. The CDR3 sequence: CASSYLGHEQFF. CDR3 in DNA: TGTGCCAGCAGTTACCTCGGTCATGAGCAGTTCTTC.